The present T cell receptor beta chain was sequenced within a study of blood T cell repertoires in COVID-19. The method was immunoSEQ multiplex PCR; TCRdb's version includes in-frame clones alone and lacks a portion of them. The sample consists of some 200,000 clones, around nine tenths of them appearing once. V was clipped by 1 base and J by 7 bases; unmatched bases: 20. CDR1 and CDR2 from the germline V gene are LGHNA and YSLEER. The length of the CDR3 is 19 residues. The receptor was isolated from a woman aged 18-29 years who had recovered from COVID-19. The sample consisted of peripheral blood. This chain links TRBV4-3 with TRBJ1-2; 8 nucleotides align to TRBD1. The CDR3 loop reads CASSQGRGSYEDRVSGYTF. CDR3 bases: TGCGCCAGCAGCCAAGGGCGGGGGTCTTATGAGGACAGGGTTTCTGGCTACACCTTC.